Listed here are 3 T cell receptor beta chains from one sample, sequenced in a study of human T cells and chemical hapten exposure. Time point reported: patch test 3, about 24 weeks after DPC sensitization. Treatment specified: therapeutic diphenylcyclopropenone sensitization with weekly scalp DPC. TCRdb independently ran MiXCR on the RACE reads; one entry per CDR3 protein. The data hold fewer than 200,000 distinct CDR3 sequences, with 28% observed a single time. Material: whole blood, obtained in connection with sensitization to the hapten diphenylcyclopropenone (DPC). The receptors shown here come from a woman aged 18-29 years with alopecia areata. Some clones in this sample may be carry-over from other donors' samples.

This chain uses TRBV7-9 with TRBJ2-2, with 8 bases that match TRBD2. Germline CDR1 reads SEHNR; CDR2 reads FQNEAQ (reference sequence). CDR3 length: 18 amino acids. V lost 3 bases and J lost 2; bases outside the gene matches: 11. This chain's CDR3 is CASSLALTAGGNTGELFF. The CDR3 DNA follows: TGTGCCAGCAGCTTGGCCCTGACGGCGGGGGGAAACACCGGGGAGCTGTTTTTT.

The V call is TRBV4-3, the J call TRBJ1-4; 9 bases fit TRBD1. The CDR3 is made up of 15 amino acids. CDR1 is LGHNA and CDR2 is YSLEER in the germline V gene. V shed 4 bases and J 11 bases; nucleotides not matched to a gene: 11. The CDR3 DNA sequence: TGCGCCAGCAGCCCCACAGGGGGCCCGGCGCCGAAACTGTTTTTT. Its translation: CASSPTGGPAPKLFF.

The chain carries TRBV15 and TRBJ2-2; D unclear. CDR3 length: 16 residues. CDR1 is LNHNV, CDR2 YYDKDF, per germline (reference sequence). V was pared by 5 bases and J by 0 bases, with 13 bases between. CDR3: CATSEEWQANTGELFF. The CDR3 DNA is TGTGCCACCAGCGAAGAGTGGCAGGCGAACACCGGGGAGCTGTTTTTT.